The next 3 T cell receptor beta chains were all read from a single sample in a study of blood T cell repertoires in COVID-19. TCRdb's table, derived via immunoSEQ multiplex PCR, lists solely in-frame clones and lacks some. The sample gives about 45,000 clones, roughly 80% of which show up once; over 40% is in the top ten. The sequenced sample consisted of peripheral blood. The origin of the receptors is a human donor in a cohort sampled during active COVID-19.

This clone was found once. This chain links TRBV5-1 with TRBJ2-5; 8 bases are a match to TRBD1. The CDR3 runs to 16 residues. The V gene's germline CDR1 is SGHRS and CDR2 YFSETQ. The J segment lost 4 bases and the V segment lost 4 bases, leaving 12 bases of the junction unmatched. CDR3 sequence (DNA): TGCGCCAGCAGCCCACTCCCCGGGACAGGAGGAGAGACCCAGTACTTC. As protein: CASSPLPGTGGETQYF.

The V and J genes are TRBV5-1 and TRBJ2-3; possibly TRBD2 for D (6 bases). Germline V gene data show CDR1 as SGHRS and CDR2 as YFSETQ. The CDR3 spans 15 residues. The V end lost 3 bases, the J end lost 1 base, and 12 bases lay between the germline ends. CDR3 sequence: CASSYGSSGTDTQYF. CDR3 nucleotides: TGCGCCAGCAGCTACGGTTCTAGCGGCACAGATACGCAGTATTTT.

V and J are TRBV6-5 and TRBJ2-5; possible D gene TRBD1, 6 bases. Germline CDR1 is MNHEY and CDR2 is SVGAGI. This CDR3 contains 14 residues. Trimming shortened V by 2 bases and J by 6 bases, and 13 bases separated the two germline ends. In nucleotides, the CDR3 is TGTGCCAGCAGTTACAACAGGGTTGAGCAGACCCAGTACTTC. Its translation is CASSYNRVEQTQYF.